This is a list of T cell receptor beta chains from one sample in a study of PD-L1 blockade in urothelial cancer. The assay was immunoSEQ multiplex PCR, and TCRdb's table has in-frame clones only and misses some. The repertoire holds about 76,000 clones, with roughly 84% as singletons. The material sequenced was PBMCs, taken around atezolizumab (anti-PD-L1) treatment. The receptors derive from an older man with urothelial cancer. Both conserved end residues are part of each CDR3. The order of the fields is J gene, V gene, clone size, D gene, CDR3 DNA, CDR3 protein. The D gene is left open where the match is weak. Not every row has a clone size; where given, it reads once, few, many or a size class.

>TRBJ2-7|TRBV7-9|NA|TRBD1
TGTGCCAGCAGCTTAGCGACAGGGCCCTACGAGCAGTACTTC
CASSLATGPYEQYF
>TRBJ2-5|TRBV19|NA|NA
TGTGCCAGTAACGCAGTAAGGGGAGAGACCCAGTACTTC
CASNAVRGETQYF
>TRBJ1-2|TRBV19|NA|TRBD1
TGTGCCAGTATTGGGACAGGGGAAGGTGGCTACACCTTC
CASIGTGEGGYTF
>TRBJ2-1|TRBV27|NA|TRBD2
TGTGCCAGCAGTCCCCGGGGACTAGCGGAGTACAATGAGCAGTTCTTC
CASSPRGLAEYNEQFF
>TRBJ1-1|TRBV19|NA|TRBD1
TGTGCCAGTAGTCTTGGGACAGGGGAAGCTTTCTTT
CASSLGTGEAFF
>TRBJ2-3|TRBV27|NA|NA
TGTGCCAGCAGTTTATTATCGGGGGAGGAACCAGATACGCAGTATTTT
CASSLLSGEEPDTQYF
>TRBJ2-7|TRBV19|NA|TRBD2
TGTGCCAGTGCGGAGACTAGCGGGGGGAAACAGTACTTC
CASAETSGGKQYF
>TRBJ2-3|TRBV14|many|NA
TGTGCCAGCAGCAAGCAACTAGCCAGCACAGATACGCAGTATTTT
CASSKQLASTDTQYF
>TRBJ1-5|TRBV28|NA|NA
TGTGCCAGCAGCACCGGAGTCGGGGTCCAGCCCCAGCATTTT
CASSTGVGVQPQHF
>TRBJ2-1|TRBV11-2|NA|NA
TGTGCCAGCAGCTTACTTCGGTCCAACGGGGGTGAGCAGTTCTTC
CASSLLRSNGGEQFF
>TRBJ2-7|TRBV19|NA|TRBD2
TGTGCCAGTAGTAGGGGGACTAGCGGGTTCTACGAGCAGTACTTC
CASSRGTSGFYEQYF
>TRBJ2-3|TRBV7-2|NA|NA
TGTGCCAGCAGCCCCCGGGTTAGGACAGATACGCAGTATTTT
CASSPRVRTDTQYF
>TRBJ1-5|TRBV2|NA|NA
TGTGCCAGCAGTGGGGGGGGGTTTTATCAGCCCCAGCATTTT
CASSGGGFYQPQHF
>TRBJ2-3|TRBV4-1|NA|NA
TGCGCCAGCGGTCGACCAACCCCGGGGACAGATACGCAGTATTTT
CASGRPTPGTDTQYF
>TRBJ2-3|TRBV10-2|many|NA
TGCGCCAGCGGGGGGATGGGAGATACGCAGTATTTT
CASGGMGDTQYF
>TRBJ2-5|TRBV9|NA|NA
TGTGCCAGCAGCGTGAGTGAATCCACGCCAAGCCAAGAGACCCAGTACTTC
CASSVSESTPSQETQYF
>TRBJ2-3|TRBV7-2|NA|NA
TGTGCCAGCAGCCCAACCTACGGTACGCAGTATTTT
CASSPTYGTQYF
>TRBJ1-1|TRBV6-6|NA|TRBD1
TGTGCCAGCAGTTCCCGACAGGGAAGGAACACTGAAGCTTTCTTT
CASSSRQGRNTEAFF
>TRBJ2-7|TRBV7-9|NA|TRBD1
TGTGCCAGCAGCCCTTCAGGGGGCTACGAGCAGTACTTC
CASSPSGGYEQYF
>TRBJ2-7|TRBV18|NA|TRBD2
TGTGCCAGCTCACGAATGGGGACTAGCGGGAGGACCTCCTACGAGCAGTACTTC
CASSRMGTSGRTSYEQYF
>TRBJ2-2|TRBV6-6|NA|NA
TGTGCCAGCAGTTACCAGACCGGGGAGCTGTTTTTT
CASSYQTGELFF
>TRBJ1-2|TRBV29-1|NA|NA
TGCAGCGTTGAAGGTGGCGCGAAGGGGATCTATGGCTACACCTTC
CSVEGGAKGIYGYTF
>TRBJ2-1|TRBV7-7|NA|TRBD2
TGTGCCAGCAGCTTAGCCTCCAGACTAGCGGGAGACCCTTCGGAGCAGTTCTTC
CASSLASRLAGDPSEQFF
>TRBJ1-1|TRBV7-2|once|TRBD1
TGTGCCAGCAGCTCGGGGGACAGGGGAATCACTGAAGCTTTCTTT
CASSSGDRGITEAFF
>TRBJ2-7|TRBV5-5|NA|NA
TGTGCCAGCAGCTCCCCCCGGGGGGCGTACTACGAGCAGTACTTC
CASSSPRGAYYEQYF
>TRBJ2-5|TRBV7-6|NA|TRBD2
TGTGCCAGCAGCTCCAGCGTTGGAGCGGGAGCACGGGAGACCCAGTACTTC
CASSSSVGAGARETQYF
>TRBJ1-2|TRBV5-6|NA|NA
TGTGCCAGCAGCACTCCCTTCTCATCCAGGGCTGGAACCTTC
CASSTPFSSRAGTF
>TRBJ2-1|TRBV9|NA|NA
TGTGCCAGCAGCGTAGCCCCGGGAGTGAACAATGAGCAGTTCTTC
CASSVAPGVNNEQFF
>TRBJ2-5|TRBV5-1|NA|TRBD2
TGCGCCAGCAGCTCCCTAGCGGTCGAGACCCAGTACTTC
CASSSLAVETQYF
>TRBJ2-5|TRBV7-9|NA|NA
TGTGCCAGCAGCGCAGGGGAGACCCAGTACTTC
CASSAGETQYF
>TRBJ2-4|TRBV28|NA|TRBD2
TGTGCCAGCAGCCCGGGACTAGCGGCCTTTGGAGCCAAAAACATTCAGTACTTC
CASSPGLAAFGAKNIQYF
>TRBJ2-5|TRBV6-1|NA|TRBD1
TGTGCCACGGGACAGAACTTTCAAGAGACCCAGTACTTC
CATGQNFQETQYF
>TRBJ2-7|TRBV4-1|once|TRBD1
TGCGCCAGCAGCCAAGGACAGGGTTTGGGCGAGCAGTACTTC
CASSQGQGLGEQYF
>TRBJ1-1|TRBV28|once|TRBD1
TGTGCCAGTTTACAGGGGATGAACACTGAAGCTTTCTTT
CASLQGMNTEAFF
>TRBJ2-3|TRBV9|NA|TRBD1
TGTGCCAGCACTTACCCAGGGGGTGAGTCAGATACGCAGTATTTT
CASTYPGGESDTQYF